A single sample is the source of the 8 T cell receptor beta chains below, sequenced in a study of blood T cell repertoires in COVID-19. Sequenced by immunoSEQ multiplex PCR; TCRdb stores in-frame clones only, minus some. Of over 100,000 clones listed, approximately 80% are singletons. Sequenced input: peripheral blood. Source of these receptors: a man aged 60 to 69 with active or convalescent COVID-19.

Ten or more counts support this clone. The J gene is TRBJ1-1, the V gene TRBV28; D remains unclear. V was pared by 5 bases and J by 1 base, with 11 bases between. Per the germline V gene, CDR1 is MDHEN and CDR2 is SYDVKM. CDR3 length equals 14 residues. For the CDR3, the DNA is TGTGCCAGCAGTCCGTACGCAGGGAACACTGAAGCTTTCTTT. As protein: CASSPYAGNTEAFF.

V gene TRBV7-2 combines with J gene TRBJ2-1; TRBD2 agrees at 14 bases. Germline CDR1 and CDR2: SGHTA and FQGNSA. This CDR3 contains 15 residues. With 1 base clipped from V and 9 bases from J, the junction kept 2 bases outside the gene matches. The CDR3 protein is CASSLDGLAGGEQFF. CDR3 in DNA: TGTGCCAGCAGCTTAGACGGACTAGCGGGAGGTGAGCAGTTCTTC.

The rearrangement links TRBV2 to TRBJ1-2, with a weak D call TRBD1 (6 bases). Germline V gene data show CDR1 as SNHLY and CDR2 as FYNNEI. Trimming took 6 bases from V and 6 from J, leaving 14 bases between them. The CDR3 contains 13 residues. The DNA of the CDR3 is TGTGCCAGCAGGTCCCAGGACAGCCATGGCTACACCTTC. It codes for CASRSQDSHGYTF.

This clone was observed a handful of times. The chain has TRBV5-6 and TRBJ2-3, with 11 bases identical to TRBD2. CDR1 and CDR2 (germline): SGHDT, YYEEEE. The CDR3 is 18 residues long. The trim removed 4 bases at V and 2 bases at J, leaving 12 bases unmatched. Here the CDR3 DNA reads TGTGCCAGCAGCCTTCGACTAGCGGGGACAGTCAACACAGATACGCAGTATTTT. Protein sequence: CASSLRLAGTVNTDTQYF.

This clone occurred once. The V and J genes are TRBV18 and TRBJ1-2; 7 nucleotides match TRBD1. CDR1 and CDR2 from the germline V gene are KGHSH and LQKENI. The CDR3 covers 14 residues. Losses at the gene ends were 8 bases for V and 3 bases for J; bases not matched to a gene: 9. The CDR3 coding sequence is TGTGCCAGCCGTCCACAGGGGCAAGACTATGGCTACACCTTC. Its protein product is CASRPQGQDYGYTF.

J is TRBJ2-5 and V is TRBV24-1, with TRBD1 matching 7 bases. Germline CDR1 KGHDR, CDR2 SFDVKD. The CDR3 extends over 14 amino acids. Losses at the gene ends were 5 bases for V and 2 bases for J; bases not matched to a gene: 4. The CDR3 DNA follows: TGTGCCACCAGTGGGCCGGGACAGCAAGAGACCCAGTACTTC. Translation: CATSGPGQQETQYF.

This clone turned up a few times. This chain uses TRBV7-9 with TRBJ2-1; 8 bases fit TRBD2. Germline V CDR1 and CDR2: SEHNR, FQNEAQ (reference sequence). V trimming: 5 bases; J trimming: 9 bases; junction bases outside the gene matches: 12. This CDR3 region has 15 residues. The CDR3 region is CASSKLPGLAGEQFF. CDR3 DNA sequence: TGTGCCAGCAGCAAACTTCCCGGACTAGCTGGTGAGCAGTTCTTC. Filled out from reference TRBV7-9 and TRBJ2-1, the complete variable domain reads DTGVSQNPRHKITKRGQNVTFRCDPISEHNRLYWYRQTLGQGPEFLTYFQNEAQLEKSRLLSDRFSAERPKGSFSTLEIQRTEQGDSAMYLCASSKLPGLAGEQFFGPGTRLTVL.

The CDR3 DNA sequence: TGTGCCAGTAGTATGTACGGGAGTGAGACAGATACGCAGTATTTT. Translating it yields CASSMYGSETDTQYF. The J gene is TRBJ2-3, the V gene TRBV19; weak D call: TRBD2 (6 bases). Trimming cost V 3 bases and J 3 bases, with 13 bases left between them. The CDR3 loop spans 15 amino acids. The germline gives CDR1 LNHDA, CDR2 SQIVND (reference sequence).